These T cell receptor beta chains were read from a single sample in a study of cytomegalovirus exposure and HLA in healthy donors. Produced via immunoSEQ multiplex PCR; TCRdb's table is partial and in-frame only. The sample lists 250,000 to 300,000 clones; over 90% were seen once. The sequenced material came from PBMCs. These receptors were obtained from a girl aged 2 to 10 in good health and CMV-seronegative. CDR3s include the opening cysteine and the closing phenylalanine or tryptophan. D genes are given only for firm matches. Part of the rows lack a size; the others show once, few, many or a class for expanded clones.

TRBV28,TRBJ1-4,.,.,TGTGCAACCAACATTCGTATTAATGAAAAACTGTTTTTT,CATNIRINEKLFF
TRBV4-1,TRBJ2-7,.,TRBD1,TGCGCCAGCAGCCAAGGGGACAGGGGGTCCTACGAGCAGTACTTC,CASSQGDRGSYEQYF
TRBV27,TRBJ2-7,.,TRBD1,TGTGCCAGCAGTTTTGGGACAGGTGGGGCATACGAGCAGTACTTC,CASSFGTGGAYEQYF
TRBV10-1,TRBJ2-7,.,.,TGCGCCAGTAGGGGTGGTTACGAGCAGTACTTC,CASRGGYEQYF
TRBV6-5,TRBJ2-3,.,.,TGTGCCAGCAGTTACTTGGGGGGTTCGGGAGATACGCAGTATTTT,CASSYLGGSGDTQYF
TRBV15,TRBJ2-7,.,TRBD2,TGTGCCACCAGCAGCCGGGGACTAGCCTACGAGCAGTACTTC,CATSSRGLAYEQYF
TRBV18,TRBJ2-5,.,.,TGTGCCAGCTCCCCGCTGGGGCACCAAGAGACCCAGTACTTC,CASSPLGHQETQYF
TRBV27,TRBJ1-1,.,TRBD1,TGTGCCAGCAGCCTGAGACAGGGTAACACTGAAGCTTTCTTT,CASSLRQGNTEAFF
TRBV28,TRBJ1-1,.,.,TGTGCCAGCAGGACAGTTTTCTCTGGCACTGAAGCTTTCTTT,CASRTVFSGTEAFF
TRBV9,TRBJ2-2,.,TRBD2,TGTGCCAGCAGCGCAAGCGCGGGGGGGCCTTATACCGGGGAGCTGTTTTTT,CASSASAGGPYTGELFF
TRBV6-1,TRBJ2-5,.,TRBD2,TGTGCCAGCAGTGAAGTCGGGGAGGGGACCCAGTACTTC,CASSEVGEGTQYF
TRBV4-1,TRBJ1-2,.,.,TGCGCCAGCAGCCAGGAAGACCGCCCGGGAATCTATGGCTACACCTTC,CASSQEDRPGIYGYTF
TRBV6-5,TRBJ1-2,.,.,TGTGCCAGCAGTTACTTCGGAGGGGAAGTCTATGGCTACACCTTC,CASSYFGGEVYGYTF
TRBV4-1,TRBJ2-7,.,TRBD1,TGCGCCAGCAGTATATCCGGGACAGTGGGCGAGCAGTACTTC,CASSISGTVGEQYF
TRBV7-9,TRBJ2-7,.,.,TGTTCCAGCAGCCCAACCCCTCGACTAGAAGACGAGCAGTACTTC,CSSSPTPRLEDEQYF
TRBV28,TRBJ2-3,.,TRBD2,TGTGCCAGCAGCCCTCTCCCGGGACTAGCGAATACGCAGTATTTT,CASSPLPGLANTQYF
TRBV28,TRBJ2-7,.,.,TGTGCCAGCACCACTAGGGCGAGCTACGAGCAGTACTTC,CASTTRASYEQYF
TRBV19,TRBJ1-2,.,.,TGTGCCAGTACCGACCTTACTCTAGCATGGAACTATGGCTACACCTTC,CASTDLTLAWNYGYTF
TRBV7-2,TRBJ1-6,.,.,TGTGCCAGCAGCCCACACCCCCTTTATAATTCACCCCTCCACTTT,CASSPHPLYNSPLHF
TRBV25-1,TRBJ1-1,.,.,TGTGCCAGCAGTGGGAAGTGGGATAAGGAGGGAGCTTTCTTT,CASSGKWDKEGAFF
TRBV7-6,TRBJ1-5,.,.,TGTGCCAGCAGCTTAGTTCAGGGCAATCAGCCCCAGCATTTT,CASSLVQGNQPQHF
TRBV2,TRBJ2-1,.,TRBD2,TGTGCCAGCAGGGTAGCGGGCAGCTCCTACAATGAGCAGTTCTTC,CASRVAGSSYNEQFF
TRBV18,TRBJ2-3,.,TRBD1,TGTGCCAGCTCGCCTAATGACAGGGCGGGCGCAGATACGCAGTATTTT,CASSPNDRAGADTQYF
TRBV30,TRBJ1-2,.,TRBD1,TGTGCCTGGAGTGTAAATGACTTGTACGGGACAGGGCAAGGCTACACCTTC,CAWSVNDLYGTGQGYTF
TRBV9,TRBJ2-6,.,TRBD1,TGTGCCAGCAGCGACGGACAGGGGTTTACCTCTGGGGCCAACGTCCTGACTTTC,CASSDGQGFTSGANVLTF
TRBV10-3,TRBJ2-1,.,TRBD1,TGTGCCATCAGTGAGCCCCCGGGACAGAAGTTCTTC,CAISEPPGQKFF
TRBV29-1,TRBJ2-1,.,TRBD2,TGCAGCGTTGAAGGCCTAGCGGGGAAGTACAATGAGCAGTTCTTC,CSVEGLAGKYNEQFF
TRBV7-9,TRBJ1-2,.,TRBD1,TGTGCCAGCAAGGCGGGTTACAGGGGGCACACGGGCTACACCTTC,CASKAGYRGHTGYTF
TRBV9,TRBJ1-1,.,.,TGTGCCAGCAGCGTAGTAGGGAGTCCTGAAGCTTTCTTT,CASSVVGSPEAFF
TRBV11-2,TRBJ2-3,.,TRBD2,TGTGCCAGCAGCTTAGCCCCGGGACTAGCGGGCTATTTT,CASSLAPGLAGYF
TRBV5-6,TRBJ2-1,few,TRBD2,TGTGCCAGCAGCCCGGGACTAGGTACCTATGAGCAGTTCTTC,CASSPGLGTYEQFF